The 27 T cell receptor beta chains listed next were all sequenced from one sample in a study of cytomegalovirus exposure and HLA in healthy donors. The assay was immunoSEQ multiplex PCR, and TCRdb's table has in-frame clones only and misses some. The sample consists of 110,000 or so clones, almost 96% of them appearing once. Material for sequencing was PBMCs. The receptors originated from a woman in her late teens or twenties in good health and CMV-seronegative.

This rearrangement joins TRBV13 to TRBJ2-7; maybe TRBD1 (5 bases). Germline lookup yields CDR1 PRHDT and CDR2 FYEKMQ (reference sequence). Trimming cost V 2 bases and J 3 bases, with 14 bases left between them. The CDR3 is 15 residues long. The CDR3 sequence is CASSLRLGVDYEQYF. The CDR3 DNA reads as TGTGCCAGCAGCTTAAGGCTAGGGGTCGACTACGAGCAGTACTTC.

A single count supports this clone. The rearrangement links TRBV10-3 to TRBJ2-3; D gene uncertain. This CDR3 is built from 15 residues. V dropped 4 bases and J dropped 0 bases, with 11 bases sitting between them. Germline V CDR1 and CDR2: ENHRY, SYGVKD. CDR3 protein: CAISVVSLSTDTQYF. As DNA, the CDR3 is TGTGCCATCAGTGTAGTGTCCCTAAGCACAGATACGCAGTATTTT.

The gene calls are TRBV18 and TRBJ2-3; weak D call: TRBD1 (6 bases). This CDR3 spans 14 amino acids. Germline V lookup: CDR1 KGHSH, CDR2 LQKENI. V was cut by 6 bases and J by 6 bases, with 16 bases left in between. This chain's CDR3 is CASSPWGPQDTQYF. In DNA, the CDR3 is TGTGCCAGCTCCCCGTGGGGGCCGCAGGATACGCAGTATTTT.

The chain carries TRBV2 and TRBJ1-5; 8 nucleotides agree with TRBD1. The CDR3 sequence is 16 residues long. From germline, CDR1 is SNHLY and CDR2 FYNNEI. V trimming: 6 bases; J trimming: 0 bases; junction bases outside the gene matches: 7. The DNA for the CDR3 is TGTGCCAGCAGCCGACAGGGGATGAGTAGCAATCAGCCCCAGCATTTT. Amino acid sequence: CASSRQGMSSNQPQHF.

The rearrangement links TRBV2 to TRBJ1-6; TRBD1 agrees at 10 bases. Trimming removed 5 bases from V and 10 bases from J; junction bases left unmatched: 11. The CDR3 contains 16 residues. Germline CDR1 and CDR2: SNHLY and FYNNEI. CDR3 nucleotide sequence: TGTGCCAGCAGTCCCCAGGGGACAGGGGCGGGCTCACCCCTCCACTTT. Protein: CASSPQGTGAGSPLHF. The whole variable domain, remainder taken from reference TRBV2 and TRBJ1-6, is EPEVTQTPSHQVTQMGQEVILRCVPISNHLYFYWYRQILGQKVEFLVSFYNNEISEKSEIFDDQFSVERPDGSNFTLKIRSTKLEDSAMYFCASSPQGTGAGSPLHFGNGTRLTVT.

The chain joins TRBV7-2 to TRBJ1-4; D remains ambiguous. The CDR3 covers 14 residues. V shed 5 bases and J shed 3 bases, with 10 bases lying between them. The germline CDR1 and CDR2 sequences are SGHTA and FQGNSA. The CDR3 spells CASSPQAANEKLFF. Here the CDR3 DNA reads TGTGCCAGCAGCCCCCAGGCAGCTAATGAAAAACTGTTTTTT.

The rearrangement links TRBV28 to TRBJ1-1; 7 bases are shared with TRBD1. Germline V lookup: CDR1 MDHEN, CDR2 SYDVKM. The CDR3 is made up of 12 amino acids. V gave up 1 base and J gave up 8 bases; unmatched junction bases: 1. The CDR3: CASSLSDREAFF. The CDR3 nucleotides are TGTGCCAGCAGTTTATCGGACAGGGAAGCTTTCTTT.

CDR3 loop: CASSNSIQETQYF. The CDR3 region has the DNA TGTGCCAGCAGTAACAGTATCCAAGAGACCCAGTACTTC. The chain employs TRBV2 and TRBJ2-5; D ambiguous. With 5 bases removed from V and 1 base from J, the gap between germline ends came to 8 bases. Germline CDR1 SNHLY, CDR2 FYNNEI. The CDR3 has 13 residues.

This rearrangement joins TRBV9 to TRBJ1-2, with a tentative D call TRBD1 (5 bases). With 4 bases removed from V and 4 bases from J, the gap between germline ends came to 11 bases. CDR1 is SGDLS, CDR2 YYNGEE, per germline. This CDR3 region has 13 residues. The CDR3 bases are TGTGCCAGCAGCCCGGGGGGTAGCTATGGCTACACCTTC. Encoded protein: CASSPGGSYGYTF.

This chain joins TRBV28 and TRBJ1-5; D is uncertain. Trimming shortened V by 1 base and J by 0 bases, and 16 bases separated the two germline ends. Germline V lookup: CDR1 MDHEN, CDR2 SYDVKM. The CDR3 is 18 residues long. CDR3 sequence reads: CASSLLREEGYSNQPQHF. In nucleotides, the CDR3 is TGTGCCAGCAGTTTATTAAGGGAGGAGGGATATAGCAATCAGCCCCAGCATTTT.

The chain carries TRBV2 and TRBJ1-2; TRBD1 matches at 7 bases. CDR3 length: 14 amino acids. The junction had 13 bases not matched to a gene; V was cut back by 7 bases and J by 8 bases. CDR1 and CDR2 from the germline V gene are SNHLY and FYNNEI. The CDR3 region is CASNWQGGFRGYTF. The CDR3 nucleotides are TGTGCCAGCAACTGGCAGGGGGGTTTCCGGGGCTACACCTTC.

This clone was seen once. The chain recombines TRBV5-4 with TRBJ2-1; 7 nucleotides line up with TRBD1. Germline-derived CDR1 and CDR2 are SGHNT and YYREEE (reference sequence). Germline trimming cut 10 bases from V and 7 bases from J; bases unmatched to any gene: 11. This CDR3 region has 13 residues. In DNA, the CDR3 is TGTGCCTGGAACCCGCCAGGGGGTAATGAGCAGTTCTTC. Its protein product is CAWNPPGGNEQFF.

V is TRBV5-1 and J is TRBJ2-4, with TRBD1 as a possible D gene (6 bases). Trimming stripped 1 base from V and 1 base from J, with 18 bases between. CDR1 is SGHRS, CDR2 YFSETQ, per germline. CDR3 size: 18 residues. In DNA form, the CDR3 reads TGCGCCAGCAGCTTGTCGCCCGGGACATCGCTGGCCAAAAACATTCAGTACTTC. This translates into CASSLSPGTSLAKNIQYF.

The chain combines TRBV7-9 with TRBJ1-3, with D perhaps TRBD1 (5 bases). The CDR3 is 14 residues long. V shed 5 bases and J shed 4 bases, with 12 bases lying between them. CDR1 is SEHNR and CDR2 is FQNEAQ in the germline V gene (reference sequence). CDR3 protein: CASSPRQRGNTIYF. CDR3 DNA: TGTGCCAGCAGCCCCCGACAGAGGGGAAACACCATATATTTT. Complete variable domain (other parts from reference TRBV7-9 and TRBJ1-3): DTGVSQNPRHKITKRGQNVTFRCDPISEHNRLYWYRQTLGQGPEFLTYFQNEAQLEKSRLLSDRFSAERPKGSFSTLEIQRTEQGDSAMYLCASSPRQRGNTIYFGEGSWLTVV.

The CDR3 sequence is CASSSPGVSETQYF. The CDR3 bases are TGTGCCAGCTCATCTCCAGGCGTCTCGGAGACCCAGTACTTC. The chain carries TRBV6-5 and TRBJ2-5, with no clear D. The CDR3 has 14 amino acids. Germline loops: CDR1 MNHEY, CDR2 SVGAGI. Trimming pared 8 bases from V and 5 bases from J, leaving 18 bases between.

CDR3 DNA: TGTGCCAGCAGTGTAGGGACCGGGGGGAATTCACCCCTCCACTTT. Protein product: CASSVGTGGNSPLHF. The chain couples TRBV2 to TRBJ1-6; possibly TRBD1 for D (5 bases). Germline V gene sequence: CDR1 SNHLY, CDR2 FYNNEI. The germline V and J ends were trimmed by 4 bases and 7 bases, with 14 bases remaining between them. The CDR3 sequence is 15 residues long.

The J gene is TRBJ2-1, the V gene TRBV28; 8 bases map to TRBD2. The CDR3 runs to 16 residues. With 6 bases clipped from V and 7 bases from J, the junction kept 14 bases outside the gene matches. Germline CDR1 reads MDHEN; CDR2 reads SYDVKM. DNA of the CDR3: TGTGCCAGCAGCTCCCTCAGGCGGGGGGAGATTAATGAGCAGTTCTTC. Translating gives CASSSLRRGEINEQFF.

The J gene is TRBJ1-5, the V gene TRBV21-1. TRBV21-1 is a documented pseudogene. This CDR3 contains 18 residues. CDR3 amino acids: CASSKGQRPPVLNQPQHF. The CDR3 DNA sequence: TGTGCCAGCAGCAAAGGGCAGCGGCCTCCGGTACTCAATCAGCCCCAGCATTTT.

V usage is TRBV27 and J usage is TRBJ1-1, with D perhaps TRBD1 (5 bases). There are 13 residues in the CDR3. The germline CDR1 and CDR2 sequences are MNHEY and SMNVEV (reference sequence). Between the trimmed V and J ends, which lost 2 bases and 5 bases, there was a span of 9 bases. CDR3 amino acids: CASSLQGVTEAFF. The CDR3 nucleotides are TGTGCCAGCAGTTTACAAGGGGTTACTGAAGCTTTCTTT.

J is TRBJ2-7 and V is TRBV27, with 8 bases lining up with TRBD1. Germline-derived CDR1 and CDR2 are MNHEY and SMNVEV (reference sequence). Trimming removed 5 bases from V and 1 base from J; junction bases left unmatched: 10. CDR3 length: 16 residues. The CDR3 is CASSPGQDNFSYEQYF. The CDR3, as DNA: TGTGCCAGCAGTCCGGGACAGGATAATTTTTCCTACGAGCAGTACTTC.

This clone has only one observation. The gene calls are TRBV7-9 and TRBJ1-6; maybe TRBD1 (5 bases). Germline assignment: CDR1 SEHNR and CDR2 FQNEAQ (reference sequence). V dropped 5 bases and J dropped 0 bases, with 14 bases sitting between them. The CDR3 loop spans 17 amino acids. Here the CDR3 reads CASSPQTAPSYNSPLHF. The DNA for the CDR3 is TGTGCCAGCAGCCCACAGACAGCTCCCTCCTATAATTCACCCCTCCACTTT. Full variable domain (rest looked up from reference TRBV7-9 and TRBJ1-6): DTGVSQNPRHKITKRGQNVTFRCDPISEHNRLYWYRQTLGQGPEFLTYFQNEAQLEKSRLLSDRFSAERPKGSFSTLEIQRTEQGDSAMYLCASSPQTAPSYNSPLHFGNGTRLTVT.

V usage is TRBV5-4 and J usage is TRBJ2-7, with D possibly TRBD2 on 6 matching bases. Germline V gene lookup returns CDR1 SGHNT and CDR2 YYREEE (reference sequence). The CDR3 sequence is 15 residues long. V lost 3 bases, J lost 1 base, and 14 bases lay in between. The CDR3 region is CASSSTAGLSYEQYF. In DNA form, the CDR3 reads TGTGCCAGCAGCTCCACGGCGGGGTTATCCTACGAGCAGTACTTC.

V usage is TRBV5-6 and J usage is TRBJ2-4; D unclear. The germline V gene has CDR1 SGHDT and CDR2 YYEEEE. This CDR3 has 14 amino acids. Trimming took 6 bases from V and 0 from J, leaving 10 bases between them. This chain's CDR3 is CASNGPLAKNIQYF. In DNA, the CDR3 is TGTGCCAGCAATGGGCCGCTAGCCAAAAACATTCAGTACTTC.

The V and J genes are TRBV6-1 and TRBJ1-5; possibly TRBD1 for D (6 bases). Germline CDR1 is MNHNS and CDR2 is SASEGT. This CDR3 region has 13 residues. V lost 8 bases to trimming and J lost 7 bases, with 15 bases between them. CDR3 in amino acids: CASALQGGQPQHF. The CDR3 nucleotides read TGTGCCAGCGCCCTACAGGGAGGGCAGCCCCAGCATTTT.

The J gene is TRBJ1-3, the V gene TRBV7-2; D uncertain. This CDR3 is built from 13 residues. Per germline, CDR1 SGHTA and CDR2 FQGNSA. V lost 5 bases to trimming and J lost 4 bases, with 9 bases between them. CDR3 bases: TGTGCCAGCAGCCCCACACAGGGAAACACCATATATTTT. Translation: CASSPTQGNTIYF.

The J gene is TRBJ2-5, the V gene TRBV7-2, with 10 bases matching TRBD2. V was clipped by 4 bases and J by 6 bases; unmatched bases: 11. Germline V lookup: CDR1 SGHTA, CDR2 FQGNSA. The CDR3 consists of 16 residues. CDR3 loop: CASSYGSSGGTQTQYF. DNA for the CDR3: TGTGCCAGCAGCTACGGGAGTAGCGGGGGGACCCAGACCCAGTACTTC.

In its sample, this clone was seen a few times. V is TRBV2 and J is TRBJ2-7; 7 bases agree with TRBD1. Germline V lookup: CDR1 SNHLY, CDR2 FYNNEI. There are 15 residues in the CDR3. The junction had 11 bases not matched to a gene; V was cut back by 5 bases and J by 4 bases. The CDR3: CASSTPGQARYEQYF. The CDR3 DNA reads as TGTGCCAGCAGTACACCCGGACAGGCGCGATACGAGCAGTACTTC.